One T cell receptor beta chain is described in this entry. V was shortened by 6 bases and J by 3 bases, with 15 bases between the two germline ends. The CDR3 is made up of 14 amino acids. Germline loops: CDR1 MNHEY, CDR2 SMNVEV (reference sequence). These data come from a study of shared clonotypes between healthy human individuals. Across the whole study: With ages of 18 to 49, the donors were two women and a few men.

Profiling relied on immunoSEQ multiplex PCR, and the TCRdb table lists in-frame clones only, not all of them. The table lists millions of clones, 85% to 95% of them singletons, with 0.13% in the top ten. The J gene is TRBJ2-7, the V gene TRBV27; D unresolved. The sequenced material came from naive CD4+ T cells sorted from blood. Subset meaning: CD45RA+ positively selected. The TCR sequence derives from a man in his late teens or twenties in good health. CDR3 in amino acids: CASSPAPQFYEQYF. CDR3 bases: TGTGCCAGCAGCCCAGCCCCACAGTTCTACGAGCAGTACTTC.